These 3 T cell receptor beta chains share one sample of origin, sequenced in a study of cytomegalovirus exposure and HLA in healthy donors. Method: immunoSEQ multiplex PCR; TCRdb's copy keeps in-frame clones and lacks some. The data contain 150,000 to 200,000 clones, roughly nine tenths of them singletons. What was sequenced was PBMCs. The receptors come from a woman aged 25-40 years in good health and CMV-seronegative.

The chain joins TRBV6-6 to TRBJ1-5, with D uncertain. This CDR3 region has 12 residues. The V gene lost 5 bases and the J gene lost 6 bases, with 8 bases spanning the gap. Per the germline V gene, CDR1 is MNHNY and CDR2 is SVGAGI (reference sequence). The CDR3 sequence is CASSNTAQPQHF. CDR3 nucleotide sequence: TGTGCCAGCAGTAATACAGCTCAGCCCCAGCATTTT.

In DNA, the CDR3 is TGTGCCAGCAGCTCCAAGGGGGTGACAGGGACCATGAACACTGAAGCTTTCTTT. Protein product: CASSSKGVTGTMNTEAFF. V gene TRBV7-9 combines with J gene TRBJ1-1; 7 bases match TRBD1. CDR3 size: 18 residues. Germline V lookup: CDR1 SEHNR, CDR2 FQNEAQ (reference sequence). Trimming cost V 4 bases and J 0 bases; bases outside gene matches: 14.

The chain combines TRBV29-1 with TRBJ1-2; TRBD1 agrees at 7 bases. V trimming: 3 bases; J trimming: 5 bases; junction bases outside the gene matches: 9. Germline V CDR1 and CDR2: SQVTM, ANQGSEA. The CDR3 spans 14 residues. CDR3 bases: TGCAGCGTTGATCATTTCGGGACAGAGTATGGCTACACCTTC. Its protein product is CSVDHFGTEYGYTF.